The 4 T cell receptor beta chains listed next were all sequenced from one sample in a study of T cells in Graves' hyperthyroidism and ophthalmopathy. From RNA transcripts, TCR beta CDR3 regions were amplified. The TCR CDR3 first-round RT-PCR relied on the HTBI primer set. TCRdb re-called the multiplex PCR reads through MiXCR, storing one row per CDR3 protein. The sample contains some 360,000 distinct CDR3 sequences, 15% to 20% of which appear only once. Sequences were obtained from blood. The receptors here all came from a woman in her thirties or forties with Graves' ophthalmopathy.

This clonotype showed up just a few times. The chain combines TRBV19 with TRBJ1-6; D possibly corresponds to TRBD1 (5 bases). Germline V CDR1 and CDR2: LNHDA, SQIVND (reference sequence). V was pared by 7 bases and J by 7 bases, with 11 bases between. This CDR3 region has 13 residues. The DNA of the CDR3 is TGTGCCAGTACCCTCGACAGAAATTCACCCCTCCACTTT. Protein product: CASTLDRNSPLHF.

The V gene is TRBV6-2 or TRBV6-3, the J gene TRBJ1-1; D remains ambiguous. Germline V gene sequence: CDR1 MNHEY, CDR2 SVGEGT. The CDR3 has 13 residues. Deletions cut 6 bases from V and 11 bases from J, with 19 bases between. CDR3 sequence: CASSRREPPSAFF. Written as DNA, the CDR3 is TGTGCCAGCAGCCGCCGGGAGCCCCCCTCGGCTTTCTTT.

This clonotype occurred many times. The CDR3 loop is CATSDFYIRETQYF. The CDR3 region has the DNA TGTGCCACCAGCGACTTTTATATTCGGGAGACCCAGTACTTC. The chain is built from TRBV15 and TRBJ2-5; D gene unclear. Between the trimmed V and J ends, which lost 5 bases and 5 bases, there was a span of 15 bases. CDR1 and CDR2 (germline): LNHNV, YYDKDF (reference sequence). This CDR3 is 14 amino acids long.

This clonotype was seen repeatedly, ten times or more. The chain has TRBV29-1 and TRBJ1-2; the match to TRBD1 covers 7 bases. Germline-derived CDR1 and CDR2 are SQVTM and ANQGSEA. The trim removed 6 bases at V and 4 bases at J, leaving 5 bases unmatched. This CDR3 contains 12 residues. The CDR3 bases are TGCAGCGTAGCCGGGACAGCCTATGGCTACACCTTC. Encoded protein: CSVAGTAYGYTF.